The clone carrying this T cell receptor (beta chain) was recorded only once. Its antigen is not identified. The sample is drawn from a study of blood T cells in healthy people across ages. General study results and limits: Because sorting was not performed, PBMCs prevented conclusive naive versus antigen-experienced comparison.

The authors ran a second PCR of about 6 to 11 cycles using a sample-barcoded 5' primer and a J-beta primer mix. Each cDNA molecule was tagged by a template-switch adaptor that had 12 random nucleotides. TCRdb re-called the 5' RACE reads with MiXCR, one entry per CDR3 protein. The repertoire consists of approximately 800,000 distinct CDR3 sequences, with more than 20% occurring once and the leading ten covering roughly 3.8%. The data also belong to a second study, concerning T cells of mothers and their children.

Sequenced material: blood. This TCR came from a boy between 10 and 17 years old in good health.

CDR3 coding DNA: TGTGCCAGTAGTATGAGCGGGGGTTCGTATGAGCAGTTCTTC. Its protein is CASSMSGGSYEQFF. The chain couples TRBV19 to TRBJ2-1, with 8 bases fitting TRBD2. The CDR3 consists of 14 residues. Trimming took 3 bases from V and 8 from J; bases not matched to a gene: 6. The germline gives CDR1 LNHDA, CDR2 SQIVND (reference sequence).